The next 21 T cell receptor beta chains were all read from a single sample in a study of T cell repertoires in cytomegalovirus infection. Antigens of these TCRs are unknown. TCRdb passed the reads through MiXCR, listing each CDR3 protein once. The table has fewer than 650,000 distinct CDR3 sequences, just under 40% seen once. This sample comprised cultured PBMCs, obtained from culture after CMV antigen stimulation. The source is a human donor in good health (CMV status not recorded). Some clones in this sample may be carry-over from other donors' samples.

The CDR3 nucleotides are TGTGCCAGCAGCTTCTTGGCGGACTCCTACGAGCAGTACTTC. It yields the protein CASSFLADSYEQYF. The gene calls are TRBV7-2 and TRBJ2-7; D gene unclear. This CDR3 comprises 14 residues. Germline V lookup: CDR1 SGHTA, CDR2 FQGNSA. V shed 3 bases and J shed 0 bases, with 9 bases lying between them.

The V and J genes are TRBV7-8 and TRBJ2-1; D unresolved. The germline CDR1 and CDR2 sequences are SGHVS and FQNEAQ. CDR3 length equals 13 residues. The V and J ends lost 4 bases and 8 bases respectively, with 12 bases between them. The CDR3 region has the DNA TGTGCCAGCAGCTCTTTAACATCCCATGAGCAGTTCTTC. Translation: CASSSLTSHEQFF.

This chain connects TRBV7-2 to TRBJ2-3; a weak D match, TRBD2 (6 bases). Germline lookup yields CDR1 SGHTA and CDR2 FQGNSA. The CDR3 sequence is 15 residues long. Between the trimmed V and J ends, which lost 6 bases and 1 base, there was a span of 14 bases. CDR3 in amino acids: CASRFGRDGTDTQYF. The CDR3 region has the DNA TGTGCCAGCAGGTTCGGGCGGGACGGCACAGATACGCAGTATTTT.

This chain connects TRBV28 to TRBJ2-1; the match to TRBD1 covers 9 bases. V lost 4 bases and J lost 13; bases outside the gene matches: 5. The CDR3 is 12 amino acids. Per the germline V gene, CDR1 is MDHEN and CDR2 is SYDVKM. In nucleotides, the CDR3 is TGTGCCAGCAGTTCCGGGACAGGGTTTCAGTTCTTC. Protein sequence: CASSSGTGFQFF. Complete variable domain (other parts from reference TRBV28 and TRBJ2-1): DVKVTQSSRYLVKRTGEKVFLECVQDMDHENMFWYRQDPGLGLRLIYFSYDVKMKEKGDIPEGYSVSREKKERFSLILESASTNQTSMYLCASSSGTGFQFFGPGTRLTVL.

This clonotype was counted only a few times. V usage is TRBV20-1 and J usage is TRBJ1-5; D gene uncertain. The CDR3 runs 16 residues. CDR1 is DFQATT, CDR2 SNEGSKA, per germline (reference sequence). V was trimmed by 0 bases and J by 3 bases, leaving 15 bases between them. The CDR3 sequence: CSARDYSAGDNQPQHF. DNA of the CDR3: TGCAGTGCTAGAGATTACTCCGCCGGGGACAATCAGCCCCAGCATTTT.

This rearrangement joins TRBV4-1 to TRBJ1-1; unclear D gene. With 0 bases removed from V and 9 bases from J, the gap between germline ends came to 11 bases. CDR1 and CDR2 from the germline V gene are MGHRA and YSYEKL. This CDR3 has 13 residues. The CDR3 spells CASSQEKGYKAFF. The CDR3 coding sequence is TGCGCCAGCAGCCAAGAGAAGGGATACAAAGCTTTCTTT.

This clonotype showed up many times. The chain uses TRBV7-9 and TRBJ1-1; possibly TRBD1 for D (5 bases). Germline V gene data show CDR1 as SEHNR and CDR2 as FQNEAQ (reference sequence). The CDR3 sequence is 13 residues long. The V end lost 6 bases, the J end lost 5 bases, and 13 bases lay between the germline ends. The CDR3, as DNA: TGTGCCAGCAGTTTATTTGGGGGGACTGAAGCTTTCTTT. Its protein product is CASSLFGGTEAFF.

This sequence joins TRBV6-2 or TRBV6-3 and TRBJ2-3, with D tentatively TRBD2 (5 bases). Trimming left V 8 bases short and J 3 bases short, with 9 bases between. The CDR3 has 12 amino acids. Germline V gene data show CDR1 as MNHEY and CDR2 as SVGEGT. CDR3: CASSGFTDTQYF. The CDR3 DNA sequence: TGTGCCAGCTCGGGGTTTACAGATACGCAGTATTTT.

V is TRBV9 and J is TRBJ1-1; D unresolved. This CDR3 is built from 15 residues. Germline CDR1 and CDR2: SGDLS and YYNGEE. Trimming took off 0 bases at V and 5 bases at J, with 14 bases between the two ends. CDR3 in amino acids: CASSVGQDVRTEAFF. Written as DNA, the CDR3 is TGTGCCAGCAGCGTAGGCCAGGACGTCAGGACTGAAGCTTTCTTT. The whole variable domain, remainder taken from reference TRBV9 and TRBJ1-1, is DSGVTQTPKHLITATGQRVTLRCSPRSGDLSVYWYQQSLDQGLQFLIQYYNGEERAKGNILERFSAQQFPDLHSELNLSSLELGDSALYFCASSVGQDVRTEAFFGQGTRLTVV.

The chain employs TRBV27 and TRBJ2-3; D possibly uses TRBD1 or TRBD2 (5 bases each). The V end was cut by 6 bases, the J end by 1 base, with 17 bases between. Germline lookup yields CDR1 MNHEY and CDR2 SMNVEV (reference sequence). The CDR3 runs 16 residues. The CDR3 DNA sequence: TGTGCCAGCAGCTCGCCTTCCAGGGACCGCACAGATACGCAGTATTTT. Translating gives CASSSPSRDRTDTQYF.

The chain has TRBV10-3 and TRBJ1-1; D uncertain. The CDR3 totals 14 residues. Trimming stripped 5 bases from V and 4 bases from J, with 14 bases between. Germline CDR1 is ENHRY and CDR2 is SYGVKD. The CDR3 is CAISPFPAVTEAFF. CDR3 coding DNA: TGTGCCATCAGTCCTTTTCCGGCGGTCACTGAAGCTTTCTTT.

V gene TRBV7-2 combines with J gene TRBJ2-3; 12 bases fit TRBD2. Germline assignment: CDR1 SGHTA and CDR2 FQGNSA. The CDR3 has 13 amino acids. With 10 bases clipped from V and 7 bases from J, the junction kept 6 bases outside the gene matches. Here the CDR3 reads CATSTSGRNTQYF. CDR3 sequence (DNA): TGTGCCACTTCAACTAGCGGGAGGAATACGCAGTATTTT.

This clonotype was counted a few times. The chain links TRBV19 to TRBJ1-5; possible D gene TRBD1, 5 bases. The V and J ends lost 3 bases and 1 base respectively, with 10 bases between them. The length of the CDR3 is 15 residues. In germline, CDR1 is LNHDA, CDR2 SQIVND (reference sequence). Here the CDR3 reads CASSIGTLSNQPQHF. DNA for the CDR3: TGTGCCAGTAGTATCGGGACTCTGAGCAATCAGCCCCAGCATTTT.

V is TRBV19 and J is TRBJ2-1; TRBD1 agrees at 7 bases. The CDR3 has 15 amino acids. CDR1 is LNHDA and CDR2 is SQIVND in the germline V gene (reference sequence). The ends lost 3 bases at V and 2 bases at J; junction bases unmatched: 4. The CDR3 protein is CASSISDRPYNEQFF. The CDR3 DNA reads TGTGCCAGTAGTATTTCGGACAGGCCCTACAATGAGCAGTTCTTC.

The V gene is TRBV12-3 or TRBV12-4, the J gene TRBJ2-1, with TRBD2 identical over 8 bases. The CDR3 loop spans 14 amino acids. V was pared by 5 bases and J by 6 bases, with 6 bases of the junction left unmatched. In DNA, the CDR3 is TGTGCCAGCAGTCCCGGGACTAGAGTCAATGAGCAGTTCTTC. Translated, it gives CASSPGTRVNEQFF.

This clonotype has a handful of counts. The chain employs TRBV7-2 and TRBJ2-2; D may be TRBD1 or TRBD2 (9 bases each). The V gene lost 0 bases and the J gene lost 9 bases, with 17 bases spanning the gap. Germline V gene lookup returns CDR1 SGHTA and CDR2 FQGNSA. The CDR3 spans 16 residues. In DNA, the CDR3 is TGTGCCAGCAGCTTAGCGCGGGGGGGACAGGGACGGGAGCTGTTTTTT. Translated: CASSLARGGQGRELFF. Filled out from reference TRBV7-2 and TRBJ2-2, the complete variable domain reads GAGVSQSPSNKVTEKGKDVELRCDPISGHTALYWYRQSLGQGLEFLIYFQGNSAPDKSGLPSDRFSAERTGGSVSTLTIQRTQQEDSAVYLCASSLARGGQGRELFFGEGSRLTVL.

As to this clonotype: Germline and junction disagree at one end, which may indicate a read error. The CDR3 coding sequence is TGTGCCAGCAGTTTAGGGTGGCAGTACGAGCAGTACTTC. Its protein is CASSLGWQYEQYF. This chain joins TRBV7-2 and TRBJ2-7; D is unclear. This CDR3 has 13 amino acids. Germline V lookup: CDR1 SGHTA, CDR2 FQGNSA.

This clonotype was detected a few times. The chain recombines TRBV7-2 with TRBJ2-7, with D perhaps matching TRBD1 (5 bases). The CDR3 length is 13 residues. Per the germline V gene, CDR1 is SGHTA and CDR2 is FQGNSA. V gave up 1 base and J gave up 4 bases, with 8 bases separating them. Written as DNA, the CDR3 is TGTGCCAGCAGCTTAGAGGGGTGGTACGAGCAGTACTTC. This codes for CASSLEGWYEQYF.

The rearrangement links TRBV7-1 to TRBJ2-3; 8 bases fit TRBD2. TRBV7-1 is noted as an ORF with a role that remains uncertain. V dropped 3 bases and J dropped 6; count of bases not matched to a gene: 8. CDR3 length: 15 amino acids. The CDR3: CASSSPGLVLDTQYF. DNA of the CDR3: TGTGCCAGCAGCTCCCCGGGACTAGTTTTGGATACGCAGTATTTT.

The chain employs TRBV11-3 and TRBJ2-7; TRBD2 is a possible D gene (6 bases). Germline V lookup: CDR1 SGHNT, CDR2 YENEEA. CDR3 size: 17 residues. V was shortened by 0 bases and J by 2 bases, with 17 bases between the two germline ends. DNA of the CDR3: TGTGCCAGCAGCTTAGATCAGACAGCGGGCGAAACCTACGAGCAGTACTTC. Translated, it gives CASSLDQTAGETYEQYF.

This chain links TRBV7-4 with TRBJ1-2; the D is unclear. Germline V gives CDR1 SGHVT, CDR2 SQSDAQ. Trimming cost V 2 bases and J 3 bases, with 7 bases left between them. There are 13 residues in the CDR3. CDR3 DNA: TGTGCCAGCAGCTTACCCTCTGACTATGGCTACACCTTC. This gives the protein CASSLPSDYGYTF.